This T cell receptor beta chain derives from a study of regulatory T cells in long-lasting Graves disease. The study, taken as a whole, reports: Accuracy was possibly reduced by small sample size. Fewer public clonotypes were shared by new patients (approximately 1,000) than by persistent patients (around 2,800).

This clonotype was found a few times. What it binds is not known. According to the study, TCR beta libraries were built with iRepertoire HTBI primers and CDR3-region Arm-PCR. TCRdb reprocessed the multiplex PCR reads with MiXCR, giving one entry per CDR3 protein. Counted here are 370,000 or so distinct CDR3 sequences, around 16% occurring once; the ten biggest clones make up 20%. Time point noted: newly diagnosed GD, antithyroid drugs for less than 3 months. Extracted PBMC RNA gave rise to the TCR library. The guidelines of the American Thyroid Association were the basis for diagnosing Graves' disease. V lost 6 bases and J lost 4; bases outside the gene matches: 12. The CDR3 loop spans 18 amino acids. Looked up from germline, CDR1 is MNHNS and CDR2 is SASEGT. The same sample was also used in a study of T cells in Graves' hyperthyroidism and ophthalmopathy. As that study records: Stable hyperthyroidism and ophthalmopathy were separated using 13 V-J signatures.

This sequence joins TRBV6-1 and TRBJ2-1, with 13 bases fitting TRBD2. The material sequenced was peripheral blood mononuclear cells (PBMCs), taken at new diagnosis, from a patient treated with antithyroid drugs. The TCR sequence derives from a woman younger than 30 with Graves disease. The CDR3 region has the DNA TGTGCCAGCAGCTCACTAGCGGGGGGGCTTGAGGGGTACAATGAGCAGTTCTTC. Protein product: CASSSLAGGLEGYNEQFF.